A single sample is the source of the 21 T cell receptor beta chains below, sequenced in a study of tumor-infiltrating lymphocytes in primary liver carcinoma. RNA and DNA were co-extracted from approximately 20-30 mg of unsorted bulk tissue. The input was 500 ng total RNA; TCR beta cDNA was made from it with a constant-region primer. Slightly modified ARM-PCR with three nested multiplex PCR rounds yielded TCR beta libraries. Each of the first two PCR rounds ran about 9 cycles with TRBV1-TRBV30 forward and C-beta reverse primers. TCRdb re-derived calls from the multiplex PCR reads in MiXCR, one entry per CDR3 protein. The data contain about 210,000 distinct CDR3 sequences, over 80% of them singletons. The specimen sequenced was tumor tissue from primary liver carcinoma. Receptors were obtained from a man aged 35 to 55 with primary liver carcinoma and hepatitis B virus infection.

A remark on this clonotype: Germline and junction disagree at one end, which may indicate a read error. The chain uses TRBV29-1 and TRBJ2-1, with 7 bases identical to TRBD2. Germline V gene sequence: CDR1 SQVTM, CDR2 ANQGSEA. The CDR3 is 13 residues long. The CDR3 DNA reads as TGCAGCTGGGGGACTAACGGGTTCAATGAGCAGTCCTTC. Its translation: CSWGTNGFNEQSF.

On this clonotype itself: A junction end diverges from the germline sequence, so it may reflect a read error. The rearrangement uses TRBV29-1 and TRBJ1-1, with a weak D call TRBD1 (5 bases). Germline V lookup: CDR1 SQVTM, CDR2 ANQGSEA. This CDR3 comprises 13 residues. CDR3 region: CSVSNRGGTDAFF. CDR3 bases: TGCAGCGTCTCGAATCGCGGGGGAACTGATGCTTTCTTT.

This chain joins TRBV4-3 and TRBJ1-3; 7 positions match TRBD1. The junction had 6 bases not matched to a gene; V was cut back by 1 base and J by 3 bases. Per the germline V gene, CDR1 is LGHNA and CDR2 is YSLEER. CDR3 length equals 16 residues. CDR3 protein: CASSQVAPGGGNTIYF. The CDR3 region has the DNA TGCGCCAGCAGCCAAGTCGCGCCAGGGGGTGGAAACACCATATATTTT.

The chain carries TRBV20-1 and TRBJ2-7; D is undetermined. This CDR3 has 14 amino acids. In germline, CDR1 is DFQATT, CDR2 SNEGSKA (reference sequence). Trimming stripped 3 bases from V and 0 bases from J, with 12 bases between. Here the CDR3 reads CSARRKVSSYEQYF. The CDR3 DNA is TGCAGTGCTAGGAGGAAGGTCAGCTCCTACGAGCAGTACTTC.

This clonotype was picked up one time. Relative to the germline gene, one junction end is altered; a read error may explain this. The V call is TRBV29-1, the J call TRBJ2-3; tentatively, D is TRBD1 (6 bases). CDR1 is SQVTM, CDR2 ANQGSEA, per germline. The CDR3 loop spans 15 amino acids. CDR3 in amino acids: CSVELWDKGTDTKYF. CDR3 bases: TGCAGCGTTGAGTTGTGGGACAAGGGAACAGATACGAAGTATTTT.

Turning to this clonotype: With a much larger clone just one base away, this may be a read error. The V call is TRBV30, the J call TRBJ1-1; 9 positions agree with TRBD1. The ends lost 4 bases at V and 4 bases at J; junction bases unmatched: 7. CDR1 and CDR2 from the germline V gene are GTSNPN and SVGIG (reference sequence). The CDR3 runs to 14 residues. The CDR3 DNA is TGTGCCTGGAACCACGGGACAGGGAGCACTGAAGCTTTCTTT. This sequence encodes CAWNHGTGSTEAFF. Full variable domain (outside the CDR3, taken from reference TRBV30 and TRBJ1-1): SQTIHQWPATLVQPVGSPLSLECTVEGTSNPNLYWYRQAAGRGLQLLFYSVGIGQISSEVPQNLSASRPQDRQFILSSKKLLLSDSGFYLCAWNHGTGSTEAFFGQGTRLTVV.

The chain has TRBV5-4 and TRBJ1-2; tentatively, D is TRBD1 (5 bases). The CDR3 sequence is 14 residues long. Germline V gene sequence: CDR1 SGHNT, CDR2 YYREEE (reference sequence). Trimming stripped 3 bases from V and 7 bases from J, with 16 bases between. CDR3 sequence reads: CASSSDISYSGYTF. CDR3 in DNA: TGTGCCAGCAGCTCGGACATCTCCTATAGTGGCTACACCTTC.

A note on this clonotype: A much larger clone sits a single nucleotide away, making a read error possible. CDR3 nucleotide sequence: TGCAGCGCTGGTCGACAGGGGCATGGCTACACCTTC. This codes for CSAGRQGHGYTF. The chain links TRBV29-1 to TRBJ1-2, with 8 bases lining up with TRBD1. The J segment lost 6 bases and the V segment lost 7 bases, leaving 7 bases of the junction unmatched. The CDR3 totals 12 residues. Germline CDR1 is SQVTM and CDR2 is ANQGSEA.

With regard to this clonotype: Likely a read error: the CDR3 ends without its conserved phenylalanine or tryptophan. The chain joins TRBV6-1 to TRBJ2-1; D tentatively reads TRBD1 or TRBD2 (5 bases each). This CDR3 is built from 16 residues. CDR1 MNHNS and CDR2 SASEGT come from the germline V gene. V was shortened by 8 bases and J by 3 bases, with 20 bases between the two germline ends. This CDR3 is CASGLGTSGFYNEQFI. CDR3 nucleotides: TGTGCCAGCGGTCTGGGGACCAGCGGCTTCTACAATGAGCAGTTCATC.

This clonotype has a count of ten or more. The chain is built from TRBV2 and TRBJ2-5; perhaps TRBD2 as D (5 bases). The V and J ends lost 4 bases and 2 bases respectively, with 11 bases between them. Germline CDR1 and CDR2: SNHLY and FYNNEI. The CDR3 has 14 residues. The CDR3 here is CASSAWTQQETQYF. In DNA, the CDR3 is TGTGCCAGCAGTGCCTGGACTCAACAAGAGACCCAGTACTTC.

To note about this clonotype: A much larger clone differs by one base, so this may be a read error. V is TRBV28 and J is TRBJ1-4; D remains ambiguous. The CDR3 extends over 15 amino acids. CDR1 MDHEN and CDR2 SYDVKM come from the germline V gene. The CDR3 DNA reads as TGTGTCAGCAGTTTAGCGGGTACGACTAATGAAAAACTGTTTTTT. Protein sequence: CVSSLAGTTNEKLFF.

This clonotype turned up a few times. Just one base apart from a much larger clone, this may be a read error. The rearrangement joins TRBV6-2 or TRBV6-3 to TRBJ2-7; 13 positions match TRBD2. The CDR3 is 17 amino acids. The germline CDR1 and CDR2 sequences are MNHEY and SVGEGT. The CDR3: CVSSQRPGLAGTYAQYF. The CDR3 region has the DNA TGTGTCAGCAGCCAGAGACCGGGACTAGCGGGGACCTACGCGCAGTACTTC.

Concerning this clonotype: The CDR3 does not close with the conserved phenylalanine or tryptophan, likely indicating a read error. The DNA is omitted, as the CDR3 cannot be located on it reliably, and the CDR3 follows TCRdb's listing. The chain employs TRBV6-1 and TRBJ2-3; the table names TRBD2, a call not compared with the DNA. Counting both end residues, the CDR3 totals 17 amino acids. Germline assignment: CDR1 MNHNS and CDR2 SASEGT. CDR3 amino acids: CASSEDGLEVYTDTHYI.

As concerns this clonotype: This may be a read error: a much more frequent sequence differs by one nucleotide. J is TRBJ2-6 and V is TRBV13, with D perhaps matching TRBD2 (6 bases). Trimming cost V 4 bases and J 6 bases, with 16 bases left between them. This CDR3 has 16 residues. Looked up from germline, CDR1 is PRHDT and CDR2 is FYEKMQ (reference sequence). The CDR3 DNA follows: TGTGCCAGCAGCTCAGATGGGGGGAGTGAGGCCAACGTCCTGACTTTC. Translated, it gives CASSSDGGSEANVLTF.

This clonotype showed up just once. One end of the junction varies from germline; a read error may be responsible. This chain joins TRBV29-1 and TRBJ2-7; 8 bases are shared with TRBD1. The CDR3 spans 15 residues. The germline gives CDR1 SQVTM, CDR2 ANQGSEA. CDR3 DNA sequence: TGTAGCGTTGAGGAATGGGACAGGAGGGTAGACGAGCAGTACTTC. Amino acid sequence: CSVEEWDRRVDEQYF.

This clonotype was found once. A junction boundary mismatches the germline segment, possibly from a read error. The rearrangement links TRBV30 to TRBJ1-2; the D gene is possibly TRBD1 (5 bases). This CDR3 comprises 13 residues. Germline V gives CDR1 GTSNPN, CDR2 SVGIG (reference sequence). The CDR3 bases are TGTGTCTCCCCACGCGGGGCTGGCTATGGCTACGCCTTC. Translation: CVSPRGAGYGYAF.

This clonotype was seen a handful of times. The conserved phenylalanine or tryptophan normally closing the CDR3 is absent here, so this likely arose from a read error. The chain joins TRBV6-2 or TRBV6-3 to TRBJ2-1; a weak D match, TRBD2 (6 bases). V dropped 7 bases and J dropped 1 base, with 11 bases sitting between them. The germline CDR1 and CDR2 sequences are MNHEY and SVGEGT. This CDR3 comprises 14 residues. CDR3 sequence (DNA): TGTGCCAGCATCCACGGAGGGTCCTACAATGAGCAGTTCTTA. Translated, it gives CASIHGGSYNEQFL.

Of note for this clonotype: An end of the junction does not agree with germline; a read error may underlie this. In nucleotides, the CDR3 is TGTGCCAACAGCTTAGCTACTGGGGTAGACTACAATGAGCAGTTCTTC. Encoded protein: CANSLATGVDYNEQFF. This chain links TRBV11-3 with TRBJ2-1; D gene unclear. The CDR3 consists of 16 residues. Per germline, CDR1 SGHNT and CDR2 YENEEA. The full variable domain, rest sourced from reference TRBV11-3 and TRBJ2-1, is EAGVVQSPRYKIIEKKQPVAFWCNPISGHNTLYWYLQNLGQGPELLIRYENEEAVDDSQLPKDRFSAERLKGVDSTLKIQPAELGDSAVYLCANSLATGVDYNEQFFGPGTRLTVL.

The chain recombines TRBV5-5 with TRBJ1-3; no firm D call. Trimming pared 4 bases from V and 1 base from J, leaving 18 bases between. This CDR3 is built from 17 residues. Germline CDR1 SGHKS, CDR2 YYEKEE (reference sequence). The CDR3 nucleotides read TGTGCCAGCAGCGCCATGACGGATCTCTTTTCTGGAAACACCATATATTTT. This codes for CASSAMTDLFSGNTIYF.

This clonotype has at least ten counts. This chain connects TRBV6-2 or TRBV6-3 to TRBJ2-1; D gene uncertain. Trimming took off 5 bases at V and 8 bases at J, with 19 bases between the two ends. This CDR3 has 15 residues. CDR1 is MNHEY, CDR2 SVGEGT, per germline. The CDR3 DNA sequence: TGTGCCAGCAGTCGATCCCCCGTGGGGATCGATGAGCAGTTCTTC. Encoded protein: CASSRSPVGIDEQFF.

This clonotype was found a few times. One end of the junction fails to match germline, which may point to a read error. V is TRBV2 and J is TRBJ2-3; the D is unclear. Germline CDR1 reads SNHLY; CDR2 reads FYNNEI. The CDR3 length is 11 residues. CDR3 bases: TGTGATAGCAGTTTCGAAGATACACAGTATTTT. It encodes CDSSFEDTQYF.